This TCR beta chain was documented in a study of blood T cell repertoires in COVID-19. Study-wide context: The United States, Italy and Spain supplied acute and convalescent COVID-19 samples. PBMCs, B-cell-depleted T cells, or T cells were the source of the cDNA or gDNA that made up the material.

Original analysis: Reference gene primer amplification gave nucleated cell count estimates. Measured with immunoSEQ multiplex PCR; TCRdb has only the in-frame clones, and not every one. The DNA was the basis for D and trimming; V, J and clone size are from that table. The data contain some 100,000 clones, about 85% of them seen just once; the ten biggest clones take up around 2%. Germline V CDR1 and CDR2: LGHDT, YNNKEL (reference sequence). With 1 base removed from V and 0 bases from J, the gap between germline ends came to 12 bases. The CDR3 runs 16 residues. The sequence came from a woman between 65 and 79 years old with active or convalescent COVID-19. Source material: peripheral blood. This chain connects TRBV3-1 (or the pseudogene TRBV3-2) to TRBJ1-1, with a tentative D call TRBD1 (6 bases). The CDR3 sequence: CASSQGQAPMNTEAFF. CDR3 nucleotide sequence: TGTGCCAGCAGCCAAGGACAGGCCCCGATGAACACTGAAGCTTTCTTT.